This T cell receptor beta chain was sequenced during a study of blood T cell repertoires in COVID-19. Study overall: From T cells, B-cell-depleted T cells, or PBMCs came the material, which was cDNA or gDNA.

Germline V gene data show CDR1 as MNHEY and CDR2 as SMNVEV (reference sequence). The CDR3 is made up of 12 amino acids. V lost 5 bases, J lost 6 bases, and 11 bases lay in between. Some clones are missing from TCRdb's copy, which holds only in-frame ones; the method was immunoSEQ multiplex PCR. The table has approximately 37,000 clones, about nine tenths seen once. Ten or more counts support this clone. This receptor was obtained from a man aged 50-59 years with active COVID-19. The chain joins TRBV27 to TRBJ2-7; D is possibly TRBD1 (6 bases). The sequenced sample consisted of peripheral blood. The CDR3 reads CASSLTGGEQYF. The CDR3 DNA is TGTGCCAGCAGTCTGACAGGAGGCGAGCAGTACTTC.